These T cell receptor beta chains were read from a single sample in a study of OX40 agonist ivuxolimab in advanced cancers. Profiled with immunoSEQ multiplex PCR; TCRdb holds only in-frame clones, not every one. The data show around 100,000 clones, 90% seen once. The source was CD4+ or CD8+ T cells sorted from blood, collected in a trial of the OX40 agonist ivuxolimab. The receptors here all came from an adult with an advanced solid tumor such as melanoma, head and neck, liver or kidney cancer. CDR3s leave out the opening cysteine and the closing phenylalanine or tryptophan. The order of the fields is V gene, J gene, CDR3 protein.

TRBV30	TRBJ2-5	AWSVFSGGGETQY
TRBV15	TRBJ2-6	ATSRLGQGQANVLT
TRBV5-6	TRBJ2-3	ASRREDRTDTQY
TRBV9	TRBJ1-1	ASSEQDRGVTEAF
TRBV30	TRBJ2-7	AWGRTGREQY
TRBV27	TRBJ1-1	ASSLRTGGTEAF
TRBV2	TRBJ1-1	ASSEDGGTEAF
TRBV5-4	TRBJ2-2	ASTLRGKSNTGELF
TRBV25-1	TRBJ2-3	ASSLEGGSTDTQY
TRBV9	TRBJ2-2	ASSPRQGHTGELF
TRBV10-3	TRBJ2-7	AISSGQGHYEQY
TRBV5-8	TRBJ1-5	ASSLVTAGPNQPQH
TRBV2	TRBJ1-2	ASREAGRGYT
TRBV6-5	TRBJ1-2	ASSSDRGGYGYT
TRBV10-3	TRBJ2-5	AISDPPRTKSETQY
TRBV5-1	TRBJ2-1	ASSSGRAFEQF
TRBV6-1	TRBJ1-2	ASSGQPWTDASAT
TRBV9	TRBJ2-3	ASSVEPSGFTDTQY
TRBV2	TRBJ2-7	ASSGTLVSYEQY
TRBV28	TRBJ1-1	ASSPLGGSKNTEAF
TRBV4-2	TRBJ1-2	ASSKVSEKNYGYT
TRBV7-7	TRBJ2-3	ASSNTPNTDTQY
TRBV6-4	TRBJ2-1	ASSVAVAGYEQF
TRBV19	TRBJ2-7	ASSYREAAEQY
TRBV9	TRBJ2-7	ASSVTGVSGEQY
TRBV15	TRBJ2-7	ATREAGGSYEQY
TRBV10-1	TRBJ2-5	ASSESGRQETQY
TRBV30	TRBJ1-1	AWSVRGDTEAF
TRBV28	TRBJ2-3	ASSLRSGASTDTQY
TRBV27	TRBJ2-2	ASSAQRSGGELF
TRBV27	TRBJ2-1	ASSSGTVSYNEQF
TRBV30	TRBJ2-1	AWSPVGNEQF
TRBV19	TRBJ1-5	ASKGQGYQPQH
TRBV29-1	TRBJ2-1	SGRGQGSWGNEQF
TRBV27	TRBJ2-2	ASSQILGDTGELF
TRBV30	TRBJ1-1	AWSRGGGHRTTEAF
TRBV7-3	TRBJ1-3	ASSLGGSGNTIY
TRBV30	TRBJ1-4	AWRQQGATNEKLF
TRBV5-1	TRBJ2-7	ASSRQAGNDEQY
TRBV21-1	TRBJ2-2	ASRHGTSVTGELF
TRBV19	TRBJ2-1	ASSIRTSGVSYNEQF
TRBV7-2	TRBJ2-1	ASTTNERSYNEQF
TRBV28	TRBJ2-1	ATLRDRVIYEQF
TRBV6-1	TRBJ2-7	ASRGTQTGMHEQY
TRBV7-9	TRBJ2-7	ASSQPGASSYEQY
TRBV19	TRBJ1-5	ASSIGANQPQH